The following is a T cell receptor beta chain sequence with its context. The antigen remains undetermined. Method: immunoSEQ multiplex PCR; TCRdb's copy keeps in-frame clones and lacks some. The profile shows nearly 400,000 clones, about 89% of them singletons. This record belongs to a study of Ad26.COV2.S vaccination and SARS-CoV-2 variants. Study background: COV1001, an Ad26.COV2.S trial, supplied this vaccine-arm donor. Intramuscular Ad26.COV2.S doses were given once or twice, 56 days apart.

Study-wide results and limits: The breadth of spike-specific CD8+ and CD4+ T cell responses after vaccination was reportedly substantial.

Specified treatment: over 15 received Ad26.COV2.S at low or high dose, single or two shots; 5 received placebo; per-sample allocation not given. Sampling happened 63 days after the first vaccine or placebo injection. An Ad26 vector expressing Wuhan-strain SARS-CoV-2 spike constituted the vaccine. This sequence was found in a person aged 18-60 years who received the Ad26.COV2.S COVID-19 vaccine or a placebo. The specimen was peripheral blood, collected in a trial of Ad26.COV2.S vaccine versus placebo.

The DNA of the CDR3 is TGCGCCAGCAGCTTTGGGACAGGGGCCACAGATACGCAGTATTTT. Translated: CASSFGTGATDTQYF. The gene calls are TRBV5-1 and TRBJ2-3; 10 nucleotides agree with TRBD1. The CDR3 covers 15 residues. The junction had 2 bases not matched to a gene; V was cut back by 2 bases and J by 2 bases. The germline V gene has CDR1 SGHRS and CDR2 YFSETQ. Full variable domain (missing parts from reference TRBV5-1 and TRBJ2-3): KAGVTQTPRYLIKTRGQQVTLSCSPISGHRSVSWYQQTPGQGLQFLFEYFSETQRNKGNFPGRFSGRQFSNSRSEMNVSTLELGDSALYLCASSFGTGATDTQYFGPGTRLTVL.